What follows are 19 T cell receptor beta chains derived from one specimen sequenced in a study of blood T cell repertoires in COVID-19. Using immunoSEQ multiplex PCR, the repertoire was profiled, and TCRdb retains in-frame clones only, with some absent. The data contain fewer than 35,000 clones, around 90% of them singletons. The sample consisted of peripheral blood. These receptors all come from a woman aged 50 to 60 with active COVID-19.

The chain has TRBV5-5 and TRBJ2-1; TRBD1 might be the D (6 bases). Trimming stripped 4 bases from V and 0 bases from J, with 11 bases between. The CDR3 length is 15 residues. Per the germline V gene, CDR1 is SGHKS and CDR2 is YYEKEE (reference sequence). CDR3 bases: TGTGCCAGCAGCCCTACAGGGAACTCCTACAATGAGCAGTTCTTC. The encoded protein is CASSPTGNSYNEQFF.

This clone was picked up one time. The chain recombines TRBV28 with TRBJ2-7, with a tentative D call TRBD1 (6 bases). This CDR3 is built from 13 residues. Looked up from germline, CDR1 is MDHEN and CDR2 is SYDVKM. V was trimmed by 5 bases and J by 5 bases, leaving 13 bases between them. CDR3 in amino acids: CASSNREHDEQYF. In DNA form, the CDR3 reads TGTGCCAGCAGTAACAGGGAGCACGACGAGCAGTACTTC.

The V call is TRBV5-1, the J call TRBJ2-1; 7 nucleotides align to TRBD2. With 0 bases clipped from V and 0 bases from J, the junction kept 3 bases outside the gene matches. The CDR3 sequence is 16 residues long. Germline V CDR1 and CDR2: SGHRS, YFSETQ. This CDR3 is CASSLEGGGSYNEQFF. The DNA of the CDR3 is TGCGCCAGCAGCTTGGAGGGCGGGGGCTCCTACAATGAGCAGTTCTTC.

This chain's CDR3 is CASSPGTGTYNEQFF. Here the CDR3 DNA reads TGTGCCAGCTCACCGGGCACGGGGACCTACAATGAGCAGTTCTTC. The chain is built from TRBV18 and TRBJ2-1; tentative D call: TRBD2 (5 bases). CDR1 is KGHSH, CDR2 LQKENI, per germline. Trimming took 3 bases from V and 2 from J, leaving 11 bases between them. There are 15 residues in the CDR3.

The chain uses TRBV5-1 and TRBJ1-2; TRBD1 is a possible D gene (6 bases). Germline V gene lookup returns CDR1 SGHRS and CDR2 YFSETQ. Trimming took 4 bases from V and 5 from J, leaving 12 bases between them. The CDR3 extends over 13 amino acids. CDR3 sequence (DNA): TGCGCCAGCAGCCTAGGACAGCGTTATGGCTACACCTTC. It translates to CASSLGQRYGYTF.

The genes are TRBV6-5 and TRBJ2-7; 8 bases agree with TRBD1. This CDR3 is built from 16 residues. Germline trimming cut 0 bases from V and 0 bases from J; bases unmatched to any gene: 4. The germline V gene encodes CDR1 MNHEY and CDR2 SVGAGI. The CDR3 spells CASSYSRTGHSYEQYF. In DNA form, the CDR3 reads TGTGCCAGCAGTTACTCGCGGACAGGGCACTCCTACGAGCAGTACTTC.

The V call is TRBV5-1, the J call TRBJ1-2; D uncertain. From germline, CDR1 is SGHRS and CDR2 YFSETQ. V was clipped by 0 bases and J by 4 bases, with 10 bases between them. This CDR3 has 14 amino acids. This chain's CDR3 is CASSLGYRSYGYTF. CDR3 sequence (DNA): TGCGCCAGCAGCTTGGGCTACAGAAGCTATGGCTACACCTTC.

The table lists this clone with a few counts. V is TRBV27 and J is TRBJ1-2; the D is unclear. This CDR3 is 13 amino acids long. V dropped 2 bases and J dropped 7 bases, with 11 bases sitting between them. Germline V gives CDR1 MNHEY, CDR2 SMNVEV (reference sequence). For the CDR3, the DNA is TGTGCCAGCAGTTTAATGGGCGCGGGTGGCTACACCTTC. This gives the protein CASSLMGAGGYTF.

This chain joins TRBV29-1 and TRBJ1-2, with TRBD1 as a possible D gene (5 bases). Per germline, CDR1 SQVTM and CDR2 ANQGSEA. The CDR3 has 13 residues. Trimming shortened V by 6 bases and J by 0 bases, and 11 bases separated the two germline ends. This chain's CDR3 is CSVLDRSNYGYTF. The CDR3 DNA sequence: TGCAGCGTACTCGACAGATCTAACTATGGCTACACCTTC.

The chain has TRBV4-1 and TRBJ2-7; 9 bases line up with TRBD1. V lost 4 bases and J lost 7; bases outside the gene matches: 11. CDR1 and CDR2 (germline): MGHRA, YSYEKL. This CDR3 is 15 amino acids long. The DNA for the CDR3 is TGCGCCAGCAGCCTCCGAGGACAGGGGAGGGGGGAGCAGTACTTC. Its translation: CASSLRGQGRGEQYF.

The CDR3 loop reads CASSQKRGQAYGYTF. The CDR3 DNA reads as TGTGCCAGCAGCCAAAAGAGGGGACAGGCTTATGGCTACACCTTC. V is TRBV4-2 and J is TRBJ1-2; 8 bases map to TRBD1. Trimming removed 2 bases from V and 5 bases from J; junction bases left unmatched: 7. Per germline, CDR1 LGHNA and CDR2 YNFKEQ. The CDR3 covers 15 residues.

The chain uses TRBV7-3 and TRBJ2-3, with 10 positions matching TRBD2. There are 16 residues in the CDR3. The germline V gene encodes CDR1 SGHTA and CDR2 FQGTGA. V lost 6 bases, J lost 8 bases, and 14 bases stayed unmatched. CDR3 amino acids: CASSARAGGMGVTQYF. The CDR3 nucleotides read TGTGCCAGCAGTGCCCGAGCGGGAGGGATGGGGGTTACGCAGTATTTT.

V gene TRBV2 combines with J gene TRBJ1-2, with 8 bases identical to TRBD1. Germline CDR1 is SNHLY and CDR2 is FYNNEI. This CDR3 comprises 16 residues. J was trimmed by 0 bases and V by 6 bases; bases with no gene match: 9. CDR3 amino acids: CASRDRDRTTNYGYTF. The CDR3 DNA reads as TGTGCCAGCAGGGACAGGGACAGGACTACTAACTATGGCTACACCTTC.

The chain links TRBV27 to TRBJ2-7, with 8 nucleotides matching TRBD2. This CDR3 is 14 amino acids long. Germline V gene sequence: CDR1 MNHEY, CDR2 SMNVEV (reference sequence). V was pared by 7 bases and J by 4 bases, with 9 bases of the junction left unmatched. The chain's CDR3 is CASTGTRPPYEQYF. The CDR3 coding sequence is TGTGCCAGCACTGGGACTAGGCCCCCTTACGAGCAGTACTTC.

CDR3 sequence: CASSPEPRGNQPQHF. In DNA form, the CDR3 reads TGTGCCAGCAGCCCGGAACCAAGGGGGAATCAGCCCCAGCATTTT. The chain joins TRBV7-3 to TRBJ1-5, with D tentatively TRBD1 (6 bases). The germline V gene has CDR1 SGHTA and CDR2 FQGTGA. V lost 5 bases and J lost 4, with 15 bases in between. The CDR3 consists of 15 residues.

CDR3 loop: CASSEPQGLTNYGYTF. The CDR3, as DNA: TGTGCCAGCAGTGAACCCCAGGGCCTAACTAACTATGGCTACACCTTC. The V gene is TRBV6-1, the J gene TRBJ1-2; the D gene is possibly TRBD1 (5 bases). V dropped 2 bases and J dropped 0 bases, with 13 bases sitting between them. The CDR3 runs 16 residues. Germline V gene sequence: CDR1 MNHNS, CDR2 SASEGT.

The gene calls are TRBV27 and TRBJ2-5; 8 nucleotides agree with TRBD1. Germline values: CDR1 MNHEY, CDR2 SMNVEV (reference sequence). The CDR3 has 15 residues. The V and J ends lost 5 bases and 5 bases, in that order; junction bases with no gene match: 10. CDR3 DNA: TGTGCCAGCAGTCTAGGACAGGGAGGCTGGGAGACCCAGTACTTC. It yields the protein CASSLGQGGWETQYF.

This chain connects TRBV28 to TRBJ1-1; 8 bases agree with TRBD1. The CDR3 contains 13 residues. The V and J ends lost 7 bases and 7 bases, in that order; junction bases with no gene match: 8. The V gene's germline CDR1 is MDHEN and CDR2 SYDVKM. CDR3 sequence (DNA): TGTGCCAGCACCGTCCTCGACAGGGGTGAAGCTTTCTTT. Translated, it gives CASTVLDRGEAFF.

The chain joins TRBV6-1 to TRBJ2-5; possible D gene TRBD1, 5 bases. V was pared by 2 bases and J by 5 bases, with 18 bases between. CDR1 is MNHNS, CDR2 SASEGT, per germline. The CDR3 covers 16 residues. CDR3 in amino acids: CASSERMGLAMETQYF. The CDR3 region has the DNA TGTGCCAGCAGTGAAAGGATGGGGCTCGCGATGGAGACCCAGTACTTC.